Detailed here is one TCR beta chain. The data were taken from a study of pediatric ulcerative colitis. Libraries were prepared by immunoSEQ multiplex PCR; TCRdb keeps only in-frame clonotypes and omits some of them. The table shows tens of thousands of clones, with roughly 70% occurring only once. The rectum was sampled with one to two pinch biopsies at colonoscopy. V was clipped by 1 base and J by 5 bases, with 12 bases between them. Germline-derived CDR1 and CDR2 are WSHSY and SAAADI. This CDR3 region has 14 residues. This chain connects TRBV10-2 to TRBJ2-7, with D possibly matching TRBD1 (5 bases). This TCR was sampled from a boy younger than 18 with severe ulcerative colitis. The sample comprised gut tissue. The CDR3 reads CASSEYGAWDEQYF. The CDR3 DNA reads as TGCGCCAGCAGTGAGTATGGGGCTTGGGACGAGCAGTACTTC.